Below, one T cell receptor (beta chain) is given with its context. This same CDR3 is encoded by further DNA sequences in the sample. This entry belongs to a study of blood T cell repertoires in COVID-19. Profiled with immunoSEQ multiplex PCR; TCRdb holds only in-frame clones, not every one. This table has roughly 100,000 clones, roughly 89% appearing once. The V gene's germline CDR1 is SGHRS and CDR2 YFSETQ. V dropped 0 bases and J dropped 0 bases, with 7 bases sitting between them. The length of the CDR3 is 15 residues. The V gene is TRBV5-1, the J gene TRBJ1-5; weak D call: TRBD1 (5 bases). What was sequenced was peripheral blood. The clonotype was recovered from a man in his sixties or seventies with active or convalescent COVID-19. CDR3 sequence: CASSLEGDSNQPQHF. In DNA, the CDR3 is TGCGCCAGCAGCTTGGAAGGGGATAGCAATCAGCCCCAGCATTTT.